One T cell receptor (beta chain) is described in this entry. Assay: immunoSEQ multiplex PCR; the TCRdb copy retains only in-frame clones and omits some. In the table there are 110,000 or so clones, about 80% of which are singletons. The source of the sample is a study of blood T cell repertoires in COVID-19. The CDR3 totals 13 residues. After removal of 3 bases from V and 5 bases from J, the junction contained 5 bases not matched to a gene. Germline V gives CDR1 SGHRS, CDR2 YFSETQ. The chain is built from TRBV5-1 and TRBJ2-7, with 7 bases lining up with TRBD1. The sequencing sample was made of peripheral blood. The sequence was obtained from a woman in her thirties or forties with acute or convalescent COVID-19. The CDR3 nucleotides are TGCGCCAGCAGCTCCCCACAGGGGAACGAGCAGTACTTC. Its translation is CASSSPQGNEQYF.